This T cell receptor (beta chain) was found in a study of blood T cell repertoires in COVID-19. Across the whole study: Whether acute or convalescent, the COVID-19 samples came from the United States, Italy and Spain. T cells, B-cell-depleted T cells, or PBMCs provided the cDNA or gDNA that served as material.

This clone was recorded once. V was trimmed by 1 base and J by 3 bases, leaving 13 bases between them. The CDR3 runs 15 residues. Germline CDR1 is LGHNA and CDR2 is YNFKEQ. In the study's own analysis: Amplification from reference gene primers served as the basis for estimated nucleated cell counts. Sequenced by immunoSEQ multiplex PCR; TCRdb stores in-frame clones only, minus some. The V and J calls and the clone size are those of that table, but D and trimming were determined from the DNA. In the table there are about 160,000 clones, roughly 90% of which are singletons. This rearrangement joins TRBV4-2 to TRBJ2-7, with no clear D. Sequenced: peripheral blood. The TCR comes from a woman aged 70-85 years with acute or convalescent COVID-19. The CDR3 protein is CASSQGSNADYEQYF. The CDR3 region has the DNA TGTGCCAGCAGCCAAGGTTCAAACGCAGACTACGAGCAGTACTTC.